The T cell receptor beta chain described here comes from a study of T-cell reconstitution after alpha-beta-depleted transplantation in children. General study points: Fresh T-cell production supplied most of the T-cell counts and diversity seen one year after transplant. The high TCRbeta diversity at day 60 in some patients came from surviving recipient T cells and thymic progenitors. Reports say that about two months after transplant, the alpha-beta T cells came out of several hundred graft clones that had expanded.

The germline V and J ends were trimmed by 3 bases and 5 bases, with 13 bases remaining between them. Germline V gene data show CDR1 as DFQATT and CDR2 as SNEGSKA (reference sequence). The CDR3 spans 13 residues. Preparation of the TCRbeta library was carried out with unique molecular identifiers. MiXCR was run by TCRdb on the PCR reads, yielding one entry per CDR3 protein. Among around 130,000 distinct CDR3 sequences listed, roughly 9.7% were seen once. This clonotype was detected ten times or more. What it binds is unknown. The chain combines TRBV20-1 with TRBJ2-5; D may be TRBD2 (5 bases). Here the sequenced sample was PBMCs, mostly from graft donor cells, taken 180 days after TCRalphabeta/CD19-depleted stem cell transplant. This sequence was found in a girl under three years old who had a stem cell transplant for combined immunodeficiency, so the T cells may come from the graft donor. The CDR3 coding sequence is TGCAGTGCTAGTAGCGATCCGGGGGAGACCCAGTACTTC. Its translation is CSASSDPGETQYF.